The 5 T cell receptor beta chains listed next were all sequenced from one sample in a study of graft-versus-host responses after intestinal transplantation. Sequenced by immunoSEQ multiplex PCR; TCRdb stores in-frame clones only, minus some. The sample lists some 85,000 clones; around 87% were seen once. Their specific antigens are unknown. The sequencing here drew on unstimulated CD8+ T cells sorted from spleen or lymph node cells, taken before transplant. The receptor set was obtained from a human donor who was the organ donor for an intestinal transplant.

The V call is TRBV6-5, the J call TRBJ2-3, with D possibly matching TRBD2 (5 bases). Deletions cut 0 bases from V and 0 bases from J, with 10 bases between. The CDR3 is 16 residues long. The V gene's germline CDR1 is MNHEY and CDR2 SVGAGI. Here the CDR3 reads CASSYSRRTSTDTQYF. CDR3 bases: TGTGCCAGCAGTTACTCGAGGCGGACTAGCACAGATACGCAGTATTTT.

As to this clone: The same CDR3 is also encoded by other DNA sequences in this sample. The chain combines TRBV28 with TRBJ2-7; D is ambiguous. The CDR3 length is 13 residues. From germline, CDR1 is MDHEN and CDR2 SYDVKM. The germline V and J ends were trimmed by 6 bases and 3 bases, with 12 bases remaining between them. CDR3 nucleotide sequence: TGTGCCAGCAGGCCCCCAGGTTTCTACGAGCAGTACTTC. The encoded protein is CASRPPGFYEQYF.

The chain has TRBV28 and TRBJ1-5; D possibly corresponds to TRBD1 (6 bases). CDR3 length equals 15 residues. V gave up 2 bases and J gave up 3 bases, with 11 bases separating them. Germline CDR1 MDHEN, CDR2 SYDVKM. The CDR3 sequence: CASSLPGGFNQPQHF. For the CDR3, the DNA is TGTGCCAGCAGTTTACCCGGGGGCTTCAATCAGCCCCAGCATTTT.

The chain links TRBV19 to TRBJ1-1; possibly TRBD1 for D (5 bases). V lost 8 bases, J lost 11 bases, and 18 bases lay in between. Germline V gives CDR1 LNHDA, CDR2 SQIVND (reference sequence). This CDR3 has 12 residues. In nucleotides, the CDR3 is TGTGCCAGTCAGGGCCCCCCCATAGGGGCTTTCTTT. This encodes CASQGPPIGAFF. Combining the CDR3 with reference TRBV19 and TRBJ1-1 gives the whole variable domain DGGITQSPKYLFRKEGQNVTLSCEQNLNHDAMYWYRQDPGQGLRLIYYSQIVNDFQKGDIAEGYSVSREKKESFPLTVTSAQKNPTAFYLCASQGPPIGAFFGQGTRLTVV.

About this clone: A read error may account for a junction end that differs from germline. V gene TRBV19 combines with J gene TRBJ2-3; TRBD1 might be the D (6 bases). Germline values: CDR1 LNHDA, CDR2 SQIVND (reference sequence). The CDR3 is made up of 17 amino acids. Here the CDR3 reads CASSTEGTSSSTDTQYF. The CDR3 bases are TGTGCCAGCAGTACTGAGGGGACATCCTCTAGCACAGATACGCAGTATTTT.